This entry is about one T cell receptor beta chain. The antigen remains undetermined. These data are taken from a study of cytomegalovirus exposure and HLA in healthy donors. V lost 7 bases and J lost 3, with 9 bases in between. The CDR3 is made up of 12 amino acids. CDR1 is SGHRS and CDR2 is YFSETQ in the germline V gene. The PCR employed 60 Vbeta primers together with 13 Jbeta primers. Using immunoSEQ multiplex PCR, the repertoire was profiled, and TCRdb retains in-frame clones only, with some absent. Of about 120,000 clones listed, roughly three fifths are singletons. Whole-study results and caveats: The study labeled 170 or so TCR beta chains cytomegalovirus-associated.

V usage is TRBV5-1 and J usage is TRBJ2-3; D remains ambiguous. The sequenced sample consisted of PBMCs. The source is a woman aged 35 to 49 in good health and CMV-seropositive. The CDR3 protein is CASRGRTDTQYF. CDR3 nucleotide sequence: TGCGCCAGCCGAGGAAGAACAGATACGCAGTATTTT.